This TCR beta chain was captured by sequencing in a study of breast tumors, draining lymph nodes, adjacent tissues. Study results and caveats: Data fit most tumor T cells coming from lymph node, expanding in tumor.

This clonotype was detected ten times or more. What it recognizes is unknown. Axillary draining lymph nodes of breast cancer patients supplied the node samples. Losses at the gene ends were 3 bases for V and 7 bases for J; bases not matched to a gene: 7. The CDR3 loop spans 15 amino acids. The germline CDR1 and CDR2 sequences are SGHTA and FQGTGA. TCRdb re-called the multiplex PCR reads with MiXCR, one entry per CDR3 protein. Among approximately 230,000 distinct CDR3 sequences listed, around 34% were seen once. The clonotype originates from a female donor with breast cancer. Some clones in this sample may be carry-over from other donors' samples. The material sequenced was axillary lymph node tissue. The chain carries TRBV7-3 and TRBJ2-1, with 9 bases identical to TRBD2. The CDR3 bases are TGTGCCAGCAGCTTCGGGGCGGGAGGGGGGAATGAGCAGTTCTTC. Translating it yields CASSFGAGGGNEQFF.